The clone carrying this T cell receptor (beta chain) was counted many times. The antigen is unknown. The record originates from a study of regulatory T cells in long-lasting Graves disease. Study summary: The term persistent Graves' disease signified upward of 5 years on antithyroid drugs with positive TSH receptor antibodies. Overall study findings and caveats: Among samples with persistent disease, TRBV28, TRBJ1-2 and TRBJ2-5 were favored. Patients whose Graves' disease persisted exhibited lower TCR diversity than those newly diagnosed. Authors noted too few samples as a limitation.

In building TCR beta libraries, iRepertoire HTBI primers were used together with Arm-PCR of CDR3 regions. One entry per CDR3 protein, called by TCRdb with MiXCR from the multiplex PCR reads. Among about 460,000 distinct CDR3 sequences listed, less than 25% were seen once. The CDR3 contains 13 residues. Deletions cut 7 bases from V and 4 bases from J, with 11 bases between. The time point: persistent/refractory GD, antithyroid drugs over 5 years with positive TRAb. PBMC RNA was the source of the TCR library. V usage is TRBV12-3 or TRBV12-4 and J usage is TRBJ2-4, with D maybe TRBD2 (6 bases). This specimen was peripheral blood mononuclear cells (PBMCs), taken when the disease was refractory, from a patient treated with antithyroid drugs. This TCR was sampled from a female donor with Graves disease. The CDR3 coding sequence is TGTGCCAGCAAAACGGGGGTTAAAAACATTCAGTACTTC. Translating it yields CASKTGVKNIQYF.